The next 4 T cell receptor beta chains were all read from a single sample in a study of T cells in localized non-small cell lung cancer. Here immunoSEQ multiplex PCR was the method, and the copy in TCRdb shows in-frame clones only, minus some. This table holds around 96,000 clones, approximately 91% found once. The source material was PBMCs, sampled before any cancer treatment. Every receptor here comes from a woman aged 40-75 years with stage II squamous cell lung carcinoma.

The V call is TRBV12-5, the J call TRBJ2-1; tentative D call: TRBD2 (5 bases). The CDR3 is made up of 12 amino acids. Germline CDR1 LGHNT, CDR2 FRNRAP. With 6 bases removed from V and 7 bases from J, the gap between germline ends came to 10 bases. The CDR3 region is CASGQEGNEQFF. CDR3 in DNA: TGTGCTAGTGGCCAAGAGGGTAATGAGCAGTTCTTC.

The chain joins TRBV5-5 to TRBJ1-1, with D perhaps matching TRBD1 (6 bases). This CDR3 region has 16 residues. From germline, CDR1 is SGHKS and CDR2 YYEKEE (reference sequence). V lost 4 bases and J 3 bases, leaving 19 bases between the germline ends. The DNA for the CDR3 is TGTGCCAGCAGCCCCCTGACAGGCGGTGGGGACACTGAAGCTTTCTTT. It is translated as CASSPLTGGGDTEAFF.

The chain has TRBV30 and TRBJ1-2; no clear D gene. Trimming stripped 2 bases from V and 6 bases from J, with 7 bases between. The CDR3 has 11 amino acids. The germline V gene encodes CDR1 GTSNPN and CDR2 SVGIG (reference sequence). CDR3 nucleotides: TGTGCCTGGAGTCCGGGTGATGGCTACACCTTC. Encoded protein: CAWSPGDGYTF. The entire variable domain, with the rest obtained from reference TRBV30 and TRBJ1-2, is as follows: SQTIHQWPATLVQPVGSPLSLECTVEGTSNPNLYWYRQAAGRGLQLLFYSVGIGQISSEVPQNLSASRPQDRQFILSSKKLLLSDSGFYLCAWSPGDGYTFGSGTRLTVV.

This clone came up once. This rearrangement joins TRBV5-4 to TRBJ1-1; D not resolved. The CDR3 has 13 residues. From germline, CDR1 is SGHNT and CDR2 YYREEE (reference sequence). Trimming cost V 4 bases and J 5 bases, with 12 bases left between them. DNA of the CDR3: TGTGCCAGCAGCGCGTCGCCCGGGACTGAAGCTTTCTTT. This gives the protein CASSASPGTEAFF.